The next 12 T cell receptor beta chains were all read from a single sample in a study of blood T cell repertoires in COVID-19. The repertoire was sequenced with immunoSEQ multiplex PCR; TCRdb's copy has only in-frame clones and lacks some. The repertoire holds about 140,000 clones, with 75% to 90% as singletons. Sequenced: PBMCs or T cells enriched from blood (not recorded which). The receptors were gathered from a man aged 65 to 85 who had been exposed to COVID-19.

The V gene is TRBV3-1 (or the pseudogene TRBV3-2), the J gene TRBJ1-2, with D hard to call. V gave up 1 base and J gave up 8 bases, with 17 bases separating them. The CDR3 sequence is 15 residues long. The germline V gene encodes CDR1 LGHDT and CDR2 YNNKEL (reference sequence). The CDR3 nucleotides are TGTGCCAGCAGCCAAGGAGGAAGCCCATCGAGGGGCTACACCTTC. It specifies CASSQGGSPSRGYTF.

This clone came up a few times. The chain uses TRBV7-9 and TRBJ1-1; D uncertain. In germline, CDR1 is SEHNR, CDR2 FQNEAQ (reference sequence). The CDR3 has 15 amino acids. The germline V and J ends were trimmed by 7 bases and 5 bases, with 20 bases remaining between them. The CDR3 nucleotides are TGTGCCAGCATCCTCACCCGGAGGCCGTTTACTGAAGCTTTCTTT. Translating gives CASILTRRPFTEAFF. The full variable domain, in which reference TRBV7-9 and TRBJ1-1 provide the parts outside the CDR3, is DTGVSQNPRHKITKRGQNVTFRCDPISEHNRLYWYRQTLGQGPEFLTYFQNEAQLEKSRLLSDRFSAERPKGSFSTLEIQRTEQGDSAMYLCASILTRRPFTEAFFGQGTRLTVV.

This clone came up a few times. The chain is built from TRBV6-5 and TRBJ1-2; D gene ambiguous. The ends were cut back, 0 bases at V and 3 bases at J, with 8 bases in the middle. CDR1 and CDR2 from the germline V gene are MNHEY and SVGAGI. CDR3 length equals 14 residues. The CDR3 DNA reads TGTGCCAGCAGTTACTCGGCTGGTTACTATGGCTACACCTTC. Protein: CASSYSAGYYGYTF.

The table lists this clone with a count of one. This chain connects TRBV12-3 or TRBV12-4 to TRBJ1-2, with 8 bases matching TRBD1. The CDR3 length is 12 residues. The V gene end was trimmed by 5 bases and the J gene end by 8 bases; junction bases not matched to a gene: 4. This CDR3 reads CASSRTGQGYTF. The CDR3 coding sequence is TGTGCCAGCAGTAGGACAGGGCAGGGCTACACCTTC.

The table lists this clone with a few counts. The rearrangement links TRBV6-6 to TRBJ1-4, with TRBD1 matching 7 bases. CDR1 is MNHNY and CDR2 is SVGAGI in the germline V gene (reference sequence). V lost 8 bases to trimming and J lost 8 bases; unmatched junction nucleotides: 8. CDR3 size: 13 residues. The CDR3 nucleotides are TGTGCCAGCGGGTCAGGGACAGTCGAAAAACTGTTTTTT. This sequence encodes CASGSGTVEKLFF.

The genes are TRBV6-6 and TRBJ2-1; D may be TRBD1 (5 bases). The CDR3 is made up of 13 amino acids. The germline V and J ends were trimmed by 7 bases and 2 bases, with 9 bases remaining between them. Germline assignment: CDR1 MNHNY and CDR2 SVGAGI (reference sequence). DNA of the CDR3: TGTGCCAGCATGGTCAGGGCCTACAATGAGCAGTTCTTC. It translates to CASMVRAYNEQFF.

CDR3 nucleotide sequence: TGTGCTAGTGGTTCGACGACAGGGAACACTGAAGCTTTCTTT. The encoded protein is CASGSTTGNTEAFF. The gene calls are TRBV12-5 and TRBJ1-1; D perhaps matches TRBD1 (6 bases). The CDR3 has 14 residues. Germline assignment: CDR1 LGHNT and CDR2 FRNRAP. V lost 4 bases and J 1 base, leaving 10 bases between the germline ends.

The rearrangement uses TRBV28 and TRBJ2-5; maybe TRBD1 (6 bases). This CDR3 comprises 17 residues. Trimming left V 5 bases short and J 5 bases short, with 24 bases between. CDR1 MDHEN and CDR2 SYDVKM come from the germline V gene. The CDR3 DNA follows: TGTGCCAGCAGTGATCGCCTCATAGGGGGATCGCGGGAGACCCAGTACTTC. Amino acid sequence: CASSDRLIGGSRETQYF.

Only a few counts were recorded for this clone. The V gene is TRBV11-1, the J gene TRBJ1-2; 9 nucleotides align to TRBD1. Germline CDR1 is SGHAT and CDR2 is FQDESV (reference sequence). V was clipped by 4 bases and J by 8 bases; unmatched bases: 8. The CDR3 is made up of 14 amino acids. In nucleotides, the CDR3 is TGTGCCAGCAGCTCTCAGACAGGGGGGGAAGGCTACACCTTC. Protein product: CASSSQTGGEGYTF.

The chain carries TRBV7-3 and TRBJ1-1; TRBD1 agrees at 9 bases. The V gene's germline CDR1 is SGHTA and CDR2 FQGTGA. This CDR3 spans 14 amino acids. Trimming removed 4 bases from V and 3 bases from J; junction bases left unmatched: 3. This CDR3 is CASSSGTGHTEAFF. The DNA of the CDR3 is TGTGCCAGCAGCTCCGGGACAGGGCACACTGAAGCTTTCTTT.

The chain carries TRBV3-1 (or the pseudogene TRBV3-2) and TRBJ2-7; 12 bases line up with TRBD2. The CDR3 runs 16 residues. Germline V gives CDR1 LGHDT, CDR2 YNNKEL (reference sequence). Trimming took 2 bases from V and 0 from J; bases not matched to a gene: 2. Here the CDR3 DNA reads TGTGCCAGCAGCCAATCGACTAGCGGGGGCTCCTACGAGCAGTACTTC. The encoded protein is CASSQSTSGGSYEQYF.

J is TRBJ2-2 and V is TRBV28; TRBD2 aligns across 8 bases. With 8 bases clipped from V and 0 bases from J, the junction kept 2 bases outside the gene matches. This CDR3 is 14 amino acids long. Germline CDR1 and CDR2: MDHEN and SYDVKM. CDR3 sequence: CASRSGANTGELFF. The CDR3 nucleotides read TGTGCCAGCCGTAGCGGGGCGAACACCGGGGAGCTGTTTTTT.